This entry features one TCR beta chain sequence. These data belong to a study of T cell responses to AZD1222 COVID-19 vaccine. Pooled samples include second doses given at about 4 or 12 weeks. The assay was immunoSEQ multiplex PCR, and TCRdb's table has in-frame clones only and misses some. The sample yields more than 100,000 clones, about 91% seen once. Germline V lookup: CDR1 SGHRS, CDR2 YFSETQ. V lost 4 bases, J lost 7 bases, and 18 bases lay in between. This CDR3 region has 16 residues. Sequenced material: peripheral blood, taken 28 days after the second AZD1222 dose. The chain couples TRBV5-1 to TRBJ1-6; D is possibly TRBD1 (6 bases). The TCR was taken from an adult who received the AZD1222 COVID-19 vaccine. DNA of the CDR3: TGCGCCAGCAGCCCCCTTGGGGGCAGGGAAAATTCACCCCTCCACTTT. It encodes CASSPLGGRENSPLHF.